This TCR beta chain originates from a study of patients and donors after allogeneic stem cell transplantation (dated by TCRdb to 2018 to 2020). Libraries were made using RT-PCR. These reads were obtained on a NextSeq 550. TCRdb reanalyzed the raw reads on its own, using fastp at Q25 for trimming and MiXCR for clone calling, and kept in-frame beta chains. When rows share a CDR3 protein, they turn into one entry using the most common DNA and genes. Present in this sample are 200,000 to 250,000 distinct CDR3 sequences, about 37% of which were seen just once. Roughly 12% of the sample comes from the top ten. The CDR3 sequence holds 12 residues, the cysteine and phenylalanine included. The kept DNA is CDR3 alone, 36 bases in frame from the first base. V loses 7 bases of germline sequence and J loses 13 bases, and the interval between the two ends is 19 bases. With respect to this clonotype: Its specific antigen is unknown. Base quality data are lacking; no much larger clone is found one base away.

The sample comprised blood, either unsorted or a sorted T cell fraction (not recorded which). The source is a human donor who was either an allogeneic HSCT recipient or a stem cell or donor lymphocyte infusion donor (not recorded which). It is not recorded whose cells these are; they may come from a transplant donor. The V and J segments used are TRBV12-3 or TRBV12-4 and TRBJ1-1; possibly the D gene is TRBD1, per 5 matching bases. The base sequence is TGTGCCAGCATCGATCCGGGGGGAAAAGGTTTCTTT. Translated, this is CASIDPGGKGFF.